This T cell receptor beta chain came from a study of T-cell reconstitution after alpha-beta-depleted transplantation in children. The study's findings and limits: Once a year had passed after transplant, T-cell counts and diversity came mostly from newly produced T cells. The origin of high day-60 TCRbeta diversity in some patients lay in surviving recipient T cells and thymic progenitors. In patients about two months after transplant, alpha-beta T cells reportedly arose from several hundred expanded graft clones.

This clonotype was recorded many times. No antigen is known for it. Unique molecular identifiers were incorporated when the TCRbeta library was constructed. Each CDR3 protein gets one entry after TCRdb re-called the PCR reads with MiXCR. Of approximately 980,000 distinct CDR3 sequences listed, under 30% are singletons. Germline assignment: CDR1 WSHSY and CDR2 SAAADI. This CDR3 comprises 15 residues. With V trimmed by 5 bases and J by 4 bases, 6 bases remained unmatched. This receptor was obtained from a boy less than two years old who had a stem cell transplant for SCID, so the T cells may come from the graft donor. Sample: PBMCs, mostly from graft donor cells, taken 360 days after TCRalphabeta/CD19-depleted stem cell transplant. The V gene is TRBV10-2, the J gene TRBJ2-1; 9 positions agree with TRBD2. CDR3 in amino acids: CASSSLAGTYNEQFF. Written as DNA, the CDR3 is TGCGCCAGCAGTTCACTAGCGGGTACTTACAATGAGCAGTTCTTC.